These 10 T cell receptor beta chains share one sample of origin, sequenced in a study of shared clonotypes between healthy human individuals. The table came from immunoSEQ multiplex PCR; TCRdb's copy has only in-frame clones and leaves some out. The table lists 850,000 to 1,200,000 clones, about three quarters of them singletons. The sequenced sample was memory CD4+ T cells sorted from blood. Regarding subset: CD45RA-negative fraction. These receptors originate from a man in his late teens or twenties in good health.

V is TRBV7-3 and J is TRBJ2-2, with D perhaps matching TRBD1 or TRBD2 (5 bases each). The CDR3 spans 14 residues. The V gene lost 5 bases and the J gene lost 6 bases, with 13 bases spanning the gap. The germline CDR1 and CDR2 sequences are SGHTA and FQGTGA. The CDR3 loop is CASSPGTSAGELFF. CDR3 in DNA: TGTGCCAGCAGCCCCGGGACCTCAGCCGGGGAGCTGTTTTTT. Complete variable domain (other parts from reference TRBV7-3 and TRBJ2-2): GAGVSQTPSNKVTEKGKYVELRCDPISGHTALYWYRQSLGQGPEFLIYFQGTGAADDSGLPNDRFFAVRPEGSVSTLKIQRTERGDSAVYLCASSPGTSAGELFFGEGSRLTVL.

The rearrangement uses TRBV5-4 and TRBJ2-7; 9 bases are shared with TRBD2. In germline, CDR1 is SGHNT, CDR2 YYREEE (reference sequence). The CDR3 runs to 15 residues. V was clipped by 4 bases and J by 3 bases; unmatched bases: 8. The CDR3 DNA reads TGTGCCAGCAGCCACCGGCGGGAGGGCCTCTACGAGCAGTACTTC. Its protein product is CASSHRREGLYEQYF.

The genes are TRBV2 and TRBJ2-1; D call uncertain. The V end lost 4 bases, the J end lost 1 base, and 11 bases lay between the germline ends. Germline V lookup: CDR1 SNHLY, CDR2 FYNNEI. There are 15 residues in the CDR3. The CDR3 loop reads CASSVGRLSYNEQFF. CDR3 sequence (DNA): TGTGCCAGCAGTGTTGGTCGGTTATCCTACAATGAGCAGTTCTTC.

The genes are TRBV10-3 and TRBJ2-5; TRBD1 aligns across 7 bases. V lost 10 bases to trimming and J lost 4 bases; unmatched junction nucleotides: 9. Germline values: CDR1 ENHRY, CDR2 SYGVKD. This CDR3 has 13 residues. CDR3 region: CATLHGDRETQYF. The CDR3 bases are TGTGCCACATTGCACGGGGACAGAGAGACCCAGTACTTC.

Remarks on this clone: Other DNA sequences in this sample translate to the same CDR3. The chain links TRBV5-1 to TRBJ2-1; 7 nucleotides agree with TRBD2. Per the germline V gene, CDR1 is SGHRS and CDR2 is YFSETQ. Trimming took 4 bases from V and 3 from J; bases not matched to a gene: 7. CDR3 length: 15 amino acids. CDR3: CASSPRERSYNEQFF. Here the CDR3 DNA reads TGCGCCAGCAGCCCGCGGGAGAGGAGCTACAATGAGCAGTTCTTC.

The chain couples TRBV2 to TRBJ2-1; D tentatively reads TRBD1 or TRBD2 (5 bases each). This CDR3 has 15 amino acids. From germline, CDR1 is SNHLY and CDR2 FYNNEI. Trimming removed 3 bases from V and 2 bases from J, with 11 bases in between. In DNA form, the CDR3 reads TGTGCCAGCAGTGAGGAGGCAGGGACCTACAATGAGCAGTTCTTC. It is translated as CASSEEAGTYNEQFF. The variable domain in full, with the rest retrieved from reference TRBV2 and TRBJ2-1, is EPEVTQTPSHQVTQMGQEVILRCVPISNHLYFYWYRQILGQKVEFLVSFYNNEISEKSEIFDDQFSVERPDGSNFTLKIRSTKLEDSAMYFCASSEEAGTYNEQFFGPGTRLTVL.

The rearrangement joins TRBV27 to TRBJ2-7; D is ambiguous. V lost 5 bases to trimming and J lost 5 bases, with 16 bases between them. Germline loops: CDR1 MNHEY, CDR2 SMNVEV (reference sequence). This CDR3 is built from 14 residues. The CDR3: CASSEYGRTHEQYF. CDR3 DNA sequence: TGTGCCAGCAGTGAATACGGCAGGACCCACGAGCAGTACTTC.

The V call is TRBV2, the J call TRBJ1-1; perhaps TRBD1 as D (6 bases). Trimming cost V 6 bases and J 8 bases, with 16 bases left between them. The CDR3 has 13 residues. Germline V gene data show CDR1 as SNHLY and CDR2 as FYNNEI. In nucleotides, the CDR3 is TGTGCCAGCAGGCCAAATAAAGACAGGGAAGCTTTCTTT. Residues: CASRPNKDREAFF.

This rearrangement joins TRBV27 to TRBJ1-5, with D perhaps matching TRBD1 (6 bases). This CDR3 comprises 13 residues. Trimming left V 6 bases short and J 3 bases short, with 9 bases between. Germline CDR1 is MNHEY and CDR2 is SMNVEV (reference sequence). The DNA of the CDR3 is TGTGCCAGCAGACAGGGTGCCAATCAGCCCCAGCATTTT. This codes for CASRQGANQPQHF.

The chain recombines TRBV19 with TRBJ2-3; 9 nucleotides align to TRBD2. The CDR3 runs to 16 residues. CDR1 is LNHDA, CDR2 SQIVND, per germline (reference sequence). V gave up 1 base and J gave up 1 base; unmatched junction bases: 3. CDR3 nucleotides: TGTGCCAGTAGTATAGCTGGGACTAGCCGCACAGATACGCAGTATTTT. Its translation: CASSIAGTSRTDTQYF.